The present T cell receptor beta chain was sequenced within a study of blood T cell repertoires in COVID-19. Looking at the study overall: PBMCs, B-cell-depleted T cells, or T cells provided the cDNA or gDNA that made up the material.

Original methodology: How many nucleated cells were present was estimated from reference gene primer amplification. Method: immunoSEQ multiplex PCR; TCRdb's copy keeps in-frame clones and lacks some. V, J and clone size are taken as reported in that table, and D and trimming were inferred from the DNA itself. The repertoire holds roughly 380,000 clones, with 85% as singletons. Sequencing input: peripheral blood. The receptor was isolated from a woman aged 18 to 35 with acute or convalescent COVID-19.

CDR3 coding DNA: TGTGCCAGCAGAAGAGCGGGAGTTGATGAGCAGTTCTTC. The encoded protein is CASRRAGVDEQFF. This sequence joins TRBV7-9 and TRBJ2-1, with TRBD2 matching over 8 bases. This CDR3 comprises 13 residues. Trimming removed 6 bases from V and 8 bases from J; junction bases left unmatched: 6. From germline, CDR1 is SEHNR and CDR2 FQNEAQ (reference sequence). Full variable domain (missing parts from reference TRBV7-9 and TRBJ2-1): DTGVSQNPRHKITKRGQNVTFRCDPISEHNRLYWYRQTLGQGPEFLTYFQNEAQLEKSRLLSDRFSAERPKGSFSTLEIQRTEQGDSAMYLCASRRAGVDEQFFGPGTRLTVL.